The rows below give T cell receptor beta chains drawn from one sample of a study of blood T cell repertoires in COVID-19. Sequenced by immunoSEQ multiplex PCR; TCRdb stores in-frame clones only, minus some. Of 180,000 or so clones listed, more than 75% are singletons. Sequencing was carried out using peripheral blood. These receptors came from a person aged 70 to 85 with COVID-19, enrolled during active disease. The CDR3 runs from the conserved cysteine through the conserved F or W. D genes are given only for firm matches. The size entry is marked missing in some rows and otherwise reads once, few, many or a size class.

>.|TRBJ1-1|TRBV4-1|.
TGCGCCAGCAGCCATATTCAGGGGCGAGACACTGAAGCTTTCTTT
CASSHIQGRDTEAFF
>TRBD1|TRBJ1-6|TRBV7-7|.
TGTGCCAGCAGCCAAGGGACAGGCAATAATTCACCCCTCCACTTT
CASSQGTGNNSPLHF
>TRBD1|TRBJ1-3|TRBV5-4|.
TGTGCCAGCAGCTCGAGACAGGGATCTGGAAACACCATATATTTT
CASSSRQGSGNTIYF
>TRBD2|TRBJ2-1|TRBV29-1|.
TGCAGCGGCCTCCCGGGACTATCGTCCTACAATGAGCAGTTCTTC
CSGLPGLSSYNEQFF
>.|TRBJ1-2|TRBV10-3|.
TGTGCCATCGGGGGACACAACTATGGCTACACCTTC
CAIGGHNYGYTF
>TRBD2|TRBJ2-2|TRBV4-3|.
TGCGCCAGCAGCCAACAGAGGGCGAGCGGGGGGGCGGGCACCGGGGAGCTGTTTTTT
CASSQQRASGGAGTGELFF
>TRBD2|TRBJ2-3|TRBV11-2|.
TGTGCCAGCACCCAAGCGGGGAACACAGATACGCAGTATTTT
CASTQAGNTDTQYF
>.|TRBJ2-1|TRBV9|once
TGTGCCAGCAGCGTAGAAGGGGCCTACAATGAGCAGTTCTTC
CASSVEGAYNEQFF
>.|TRBJ1-6|TRBV27|few
TGTGCCAGCAGTTTAGGAGGCGCTAATTCACCCCTCCACTTT
CASSLGGANSPLHF
>.|TRBJ1-2|TRBV28|.
TGTGCCAGCAGTTTCACTTTGTATGGCTACACCTTC
CASSFTLYGYTF
>.|TRBJ2-1|TRBV19|.
TGTGCCAGTAGTATTAGGGGTTCCTACAATGAGCAGTTCTTC
CASSIRGSYNEQFF
>.|TRBJ1-1|TRBV3-1/TRBV3-2|.
TGTGCCAGCAGCCAAGATGTGAGGGTCTGGGATGAAGCTTTCTTT
CASSQDVRVWDEAFF
>TRBD2|TRBJ2-1|TRBV11-3|.
TGTGCCAGCAGCTTAGGCCTGGGTCTAGCGGGAGACAGCAATGAGCAGTTCTTC
CASSLGLGLAGDSNEQFF
>TRBD1|TRBJ1-1|TRBV27|.
TGTGCCAGCAGCTACCTGGACAGGATGAACACTGAAGCTTTCTTT
CASSYLDRMNTEAFF
>.|TRBJ2-2|TRBV28|.
TGTGCCAGCAGTCTACAACAGGGGAACACCGGGGAGCTGTTTTTT
CASSLQQGNTGELFF
>TRBD2|TRBJ2-1|TRBV12-5|.
TGTGCTAGTGGTCGGTATAGCGGGAATGAGCAGTTCTTC
CASGRYSGNEQFF
>.|TRBJ1-2|TRBV3-1/TRBV3-2|few
TGTGCCAGCAGGGGAGACTATGGCTACACCTTC
CASRGDYGYTF
>TRBD2|TRBJ2-3|TRBV28|.
TGTGCCAGCACCGACTATAGCGGGGGGGCCGCAGATACGCAGTATTTT
CASTDYSGGAADTQYF
>TRBD1|TRBJ1-1|TRBV7-2|.
TGTGCCAGCAGCCCTCAGACAGGGGAGATGAACACTGAAGCTTTCTTT
CASSPQTGEMNTEAFF
>TRBD1|TRBJ1-4|TRBV7-6|.
TGTGCCAGCAGCTTCCCAACCGGGACAGGGGTCCCCAAACTGTTTTTT
CASSFPTGTGVPKLFF
>.|TRBJ1-2|TRBV7-9|.
TGTGTTGGGGGGAGTAACTATGGCTACACCTTC
CVGGSNYGYTF
>.|TRBJ2-1|TRBV3-1/TRBV3-2|.
TGTGCCAGCAGCCAAAGATCGGTCGCGTTGATAAGCTCCTACAATGAGCAGTTCTTC
CASSQRSVALISSYNEQFF
>.|TRBJ1-1|TRBV18|.
TGTGCCAGCTCACCTCGGACGGGGGAAGCTTTCTTT
CASSPRTGEAFF
>.|TRBJ1-5|TRBV7-2|.
TGTGCCAGCAGACGGGAGGGACATTCAAATCAGCCCCAGCATTTT
CASRREGHSNQPQHF
>TRBD1|TRBJ1-5|TRBV2|.
TGTGCCAGGGGACAGGGTGGCAATCAGCCCCAGCATTTT
CARGQGGNQPQHF
>TRBD2|TRBJ2-5|TRBV11-3|.
TGTGCCAGCAGCGCCGGGACTACGATTGCCACCCAGTACTTC
CASSAGTTIATQYF
>.|TRBJ2-1|TRBV24-1|few
TGTGCCACCAGTGATTTGGCCAGCGACAATGAGCAGTTCTTC
CATSDLASDNEQFF
>.|TRBJ2-5|TRBV5-6|.
TGTGCCAGCAGCTTCGGTTTAGAGACCCAGTACTTC
CASSFGLETQYF
>.|TRBJ1-5|TRBV5-6|.
TGTGCCAGCAGCTTTAGTACCTCGGTGGGCCAGCCCCAGCATTTT
CASSFSTSVGQPQHF
>.|TRBJ1-3|TRBV14|.
TGTGCCAGCAGCCCGTACAGGGATGGAAACACCATATATTTT
CASSPYRDGNTIYF
>TRBD1|TRBJ1-5|TRBV30|.
TGTGCCTGGCAGACAGGGGGATCAAAGACTCAGCCCCAGCATTTT
CAWQTGGSKTQPQHF
>.|TRBJ2-7|TRBV28|once
TGTGCCAGCAATCGACCCCGGGAGCGGGTCGAGCAGTACTTC
CASNRPRERVEQYF
>.|TRBJ2-3|TRBV7-2|.
TGTGCCAGCAGCTTATTTAACAGTAACACAGATACGCAGTATTTT
CASSLFNSNTDTQYF
>TRBD1|TRBJ2-1|TRBV6-4|.
TGTGCCAGCAGTGAAGGGGGCGGATTGTACAATGAGCAGTTCTTC
CASSEGGGLYNEQFF
>TRBD2|TRBJ2-1|TRBV6-2/TRBV6-3|.
TGTGCCAGCAGTTACGGGGGGGGTAACGAGCAGTTCTTC
CASSYGGGNEQFF
>.|TRBJ2-3|TRBV12-3/TRBV12-4|.
TGTGCCAGCAGTTTGCAGGGCACAGATACGCAGTATTTT
CASSLQGTDTQYF
>.|TRBJ2-1|TRBV2|.
TGTGCCAGCAGTGAGTTAGAGAGGGCCTACAATGAGCAGTTCTTC
CASSELERAYNEQFF
>TRBD2|TRBJ2-1|TRBV5-4|.
TGTGCCAGCAACGCGGGGGGGCGGGACAATGAGCAGTTCTTC
CASNAGGRDNEQFF
>.|TRBJ2-3|TRBV3-1/TRBV3-2|.
TGTGCCAGCAGCCAAGCCCCCCATAGCACAGATACGCAGTATTTT
CASSQAPHSTDTQYF
>.|TRBJ2-4|TRBV28|.
TGTGCCAGCAGTTTGGCGGGGTTGGCAGTCTATCGGCACATTCAGTACTTC
CASSLAGLAVYRHIQYF
>TRBD1|TRBJ1-2|TRBV14|.
TGTGCCAGCAGCCCCCGACAGGGAGATGGCTACACCTTC
CASSPRQGDGYTF
>TRBD2|TRBJ2-2|TRBV7-2|.
TGTGCCAGCAGCTTAGCGGGAGGGAAAACCGGGGAGCTGTTTTTT
CASSLAGGKTGELFF
>.|TRBJ2-5|TRBV7-9|.
TGTGCCAGCAGCCAGCGGGACACGATCCAGTACTTC
CASSQRDTIQYF
>TRBD1|TRBJ2-3|TRBV5-1|.
TGCGCCAGCAGCCAACCGACAGGGAGCACAGATACGCAGTATTTT
CASSQPTGSTDTQYF
>TRBD1|TRBJ1-1|TRBV29-1|.
TGCAGCGTGGAAAGGGGACAGGAAGCTTTCTTT
CSVERGQEAFF
>.|TRBJ1-3|TRBV5-1|.
TGCGCCAGCAGCTTGGGGGGCTTCATTGCCGGAAACACCATATATTTT
CASSLGGFIAGNTIYF
>.|TRBJ1-2|TRBV7-2|.
TGTGCCAGCAGCTTAACCGCGGTTGGAGGGAACTATGGCTACACCTTC
CASSLTAVGGNYGYTF